This T cell receptor (beta chain) was identified during a study of cytomegalovirus exposure and HLA in healthy donors. Researchers ran the PCR with 60 Vbeta and 13 Jbeta primers. The protocol was immunoSEQ multiplex PCR, while the TCRdb copy is restricted to in-frame clones and leaves out a portion. The profile shows around 140,000 clones, about 10% of them singletons. Of note for this clone: The antigen is undetermined.

This CDR3 is built from 14 residues. J lost 12 bases, V lost 1 base, and 9 bases had no gene match. The germline gives CDR1 SGHRS, CDR2 YFSETQ. Regarding the study as a whole: Presence/absence analysis assumed near-uniform sequencing depth across donors. Several of the most significant clusters appeared, in a later analysis, to be linked to common viral pathogens.

The sequencing sample was made of PBMCs. The origin of this receptor is a man aged 50 to 59 in good health and CMV-seronegative. The V and J genes are TRBV5-1 and TRBJ2-7, with 11 bases matching TRBD1. DNA for the CDR3: TGCGCCAGCAGCTTGTGGGGGGACAGGGGGGTTCTGTACTTC. This codes for CASSLWGDRGVLYF.